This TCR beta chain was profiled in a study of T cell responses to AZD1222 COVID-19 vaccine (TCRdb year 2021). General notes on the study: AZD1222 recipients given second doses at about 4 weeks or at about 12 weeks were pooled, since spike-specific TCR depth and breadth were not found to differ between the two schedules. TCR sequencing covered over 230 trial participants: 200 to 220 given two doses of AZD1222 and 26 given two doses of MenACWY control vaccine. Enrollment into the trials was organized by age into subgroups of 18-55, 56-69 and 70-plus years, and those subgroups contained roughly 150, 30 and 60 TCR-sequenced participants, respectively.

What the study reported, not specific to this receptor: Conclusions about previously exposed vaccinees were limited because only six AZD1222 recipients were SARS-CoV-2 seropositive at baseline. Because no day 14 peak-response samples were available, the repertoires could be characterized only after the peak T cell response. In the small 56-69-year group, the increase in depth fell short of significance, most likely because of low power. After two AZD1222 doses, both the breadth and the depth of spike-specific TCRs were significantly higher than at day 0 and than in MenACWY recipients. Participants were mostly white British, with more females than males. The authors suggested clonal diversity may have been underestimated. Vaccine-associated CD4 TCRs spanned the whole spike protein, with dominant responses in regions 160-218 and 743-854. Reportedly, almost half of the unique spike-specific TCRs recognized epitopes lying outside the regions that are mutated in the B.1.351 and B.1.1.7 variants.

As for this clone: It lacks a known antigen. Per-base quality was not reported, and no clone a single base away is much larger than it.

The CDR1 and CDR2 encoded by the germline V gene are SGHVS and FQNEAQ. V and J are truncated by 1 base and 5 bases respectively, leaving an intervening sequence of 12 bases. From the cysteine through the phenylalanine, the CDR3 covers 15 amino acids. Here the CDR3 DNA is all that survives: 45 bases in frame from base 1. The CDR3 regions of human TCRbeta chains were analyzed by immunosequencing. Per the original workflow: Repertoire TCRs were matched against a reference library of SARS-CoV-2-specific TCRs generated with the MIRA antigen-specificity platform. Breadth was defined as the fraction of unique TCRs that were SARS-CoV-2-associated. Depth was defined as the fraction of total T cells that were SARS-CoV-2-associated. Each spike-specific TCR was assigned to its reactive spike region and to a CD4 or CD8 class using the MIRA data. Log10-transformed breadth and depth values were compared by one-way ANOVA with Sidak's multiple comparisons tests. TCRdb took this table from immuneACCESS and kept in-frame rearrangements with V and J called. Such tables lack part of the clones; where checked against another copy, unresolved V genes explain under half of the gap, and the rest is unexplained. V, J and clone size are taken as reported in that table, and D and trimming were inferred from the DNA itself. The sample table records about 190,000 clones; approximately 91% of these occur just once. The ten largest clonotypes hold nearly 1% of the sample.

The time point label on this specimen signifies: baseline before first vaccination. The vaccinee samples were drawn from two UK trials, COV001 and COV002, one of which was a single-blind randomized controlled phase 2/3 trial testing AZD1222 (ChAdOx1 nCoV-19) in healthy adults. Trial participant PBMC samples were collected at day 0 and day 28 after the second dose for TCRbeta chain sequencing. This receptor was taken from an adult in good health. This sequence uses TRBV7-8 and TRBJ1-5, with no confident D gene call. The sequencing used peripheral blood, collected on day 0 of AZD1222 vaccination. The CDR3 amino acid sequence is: CASSLDPTAHQPQHF. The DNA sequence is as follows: TGTGCCAGCAGCTTAGATCCTACAGCCCATCAGCCCCAGCATTTT.